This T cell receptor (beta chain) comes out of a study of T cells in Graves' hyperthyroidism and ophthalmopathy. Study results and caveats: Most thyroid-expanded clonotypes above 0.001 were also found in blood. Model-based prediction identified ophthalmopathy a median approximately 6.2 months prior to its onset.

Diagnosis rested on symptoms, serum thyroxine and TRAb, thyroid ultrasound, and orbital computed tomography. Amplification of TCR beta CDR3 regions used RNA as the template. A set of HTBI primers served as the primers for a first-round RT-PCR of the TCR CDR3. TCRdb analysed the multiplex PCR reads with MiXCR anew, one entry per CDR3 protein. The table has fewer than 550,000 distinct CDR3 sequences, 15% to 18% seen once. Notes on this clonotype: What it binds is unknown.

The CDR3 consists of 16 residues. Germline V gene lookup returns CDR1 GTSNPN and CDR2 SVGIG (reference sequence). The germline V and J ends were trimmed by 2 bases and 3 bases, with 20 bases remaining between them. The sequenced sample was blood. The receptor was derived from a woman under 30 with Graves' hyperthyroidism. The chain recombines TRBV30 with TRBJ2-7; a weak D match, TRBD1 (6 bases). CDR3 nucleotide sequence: TGTGCCTGGAGTAATTTAGGACAGACTACCAACTACGAGCAGTACTTC. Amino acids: CAWSNLGQTTNYEQYF.